Sequencing of this TCR beta chain was carried out in a study of T cell clonality in common variable immunodeficiency (dated by TCRdb to the mid-2010s). V is pared back by 4 bases and J by 9 bases, with 7 bases lying between the germline termini. The CDR3 goes from the cysteine to the phenylalanine over 12 residues. The CDR3 was read in part: 27 bases, with the frame set at base 1. CDR1 LGHNT and CDR2 FRNRAP were looked up in the germline V gene. For sequencing input, CVID and control samples contributed equivalent amounts of genomic DNA. For every sample, a 60 bp segment covering the rearranged TCRbeta CDR3 region was amplified and then sequenced. TCRbeta amplification used the immunoSEQ assay, a bias-corrected multiplex PCR with high-throughput sequencing. Processing in the source paper ran as follows. Each unique nucleotide sequence was treated as a clone and annotated with V, D and J genes, copy number and frequency. Sequences were labeled productive if in frame, and non-productive if out of frame or containing stop codons. As previously described, Shannon's entropy was used to calculate clonality. The predicted amino acid sequences of productive clones were used to derive the mean CDR3 Kyte-Doolittle hydropathy. Hierarchical clustering of scaled V gene usage was performed with the R hclust function using Manhattan distance and complete linkage. Clone sharing by CDR3 amino acid sequence was assessed by resampling 12 repertoires per group over 100 rounds. The repertoires were searched for 70 published EBV-specific and 200 to 300 published CMV-specific TCRbeta sequences. Analysis left out a couple of CVID samples that produced under 10,000 sequences, so roughly 45 CVID repertoires remained. TCRdb provides this immuneACCESS table in a form limited to in-frame rearrangements. Some clones are lacking; in checked studies, under half of them reflect an unresolved V gene, and why the rest are absent is not known. The V and J calls and the clone size are those of that table, but D and trimming were determined from the DNA. For this sample the table reports tens of thousands of clones, with no clone seen just once. Jointly, the top ten make up 5.4% of the sample.

This clone was detected many times. Its antigen is still unknown. Read coverage stops 3 residues before the CDR3 terminus; the germline J gene supplies the remainder. Predominantly Caucasian heritage was noted among both the CVID patients and the healthy controls. Heparinized peripheral whole blood samples of about 5 to 8.5 ml were collected from each donor. Genomic DNA from adults with common variable immune deficiency (CVID) and from healthy adult controls was used for sequencing of TCRbeta CDR3 repertoires. The control group comprised 22 healthy adult volunteers, roughly 12 female and about 10 male, aged roughly 20 to 75 years with a mean age of 34. Diluted blood was subjected to density centrifugation over Hypaque 1077 or Ficoll-Paque for isolation of peripheral blood mononuclear cells. Genomic DNA was obtained from unsorted mononuclear cells using either Qiagen column purification or a centrifugation-based method.

What the work shows at the level of the full study, not this receptor alone: CVID TCRbeta sequences reportedly showed fewer deletions and N-nucleotide insertions and lacked highly modified clones with 13 or more V deletions. TCRbeta clonality was higher in CVID subjects than in healthy controls (t-test p = 0.018), and the increase was most characteristic of about a third of subjects. Despite equal DNA input, controls averaged around 80,000 unique sequences per sample versus roughly 30,000 in CVID samples. According to the authors, figuring out what caused the increased clonality in CVID would require sequencing the repertoires of T cell subpopulations. Differences among patients in the CVID cohort limited the correlations between repertoire features and clinical complications. CVID subjects shared fewer TCRbeta clones with each other than healthy controls did (p < 0.0001).

The source of this sequence is a person aged 18 to 75 in good health. Material for sequencing was peripheral blood mononuclear cells. The rearranged segments are TRBV12-5 and TRBJ1-6; too little of a D gene remains to name it. CDR3 sequence: CASGSGSSPLHF. The CDR3 bases that were read are TGTGCTAGTGGTTCGGGGTCTTCACCC.